Each of the 18 T cell receptor beta chains below was sequenced from the same sample in a study of cytomegalovirus exposure and HLA in healthy donors. Here immunoSEQ multiplex PCR was the method, and the copy in TCRdb shows in-frame clones only, minus some. The sample has some 150,000 clones, around 88% seen once. Source material: PBMCs. The receptors come from a woman in her late teens or twenties in good health and CMV-seropositive.

The CDR3 sequence is CASSLRQGYEQYF. CDR3 DNA: TGCGCCAGCAGCTTACGACAGGGCTACGAGCAGTACTTC. The chain is built from TRBV5-1 and TRBJ2-7, with 7 bases lining up with TRBD1. Germline V gene lookup returns CDR1 SGHRS and CDR2 YFSETQ. V was clipped by 2 bases and J by 3 bases; unmatched bases: 2. This CDR3 region has 13 residues. Full variable domain (missing parts from reference TRBV5-1 and TRBJ2-7): KAGVTQTPRYLIKTRGQQVTLSCSPISGHRSVSWYQQTPGQGLQFLFEYFSETQRNKGNFPGRFSGRQFSNSRSEMNVSTLELGDSALYLCASSLRQGYEQYFGPGTRLTVT.

This clone was seen only a few times. The chain employs TRBV29-1 and TRBJ1-2; the D is unclear. This CDR3 contains 10 residues. The V end lost 5 bases, the J end lost 4 bases, and 5 bases lay between the germline ends. CDR1 SQVTM and CDR2 ANQGSEA come from the germline V gene. CDR3 sequence reads: CSVQAYGYTF. The CDR3 DNA sequence: TGCAGCGTTCAGGCCTATGGCTACACCTTC. Full variable domain (outside the CDR3, taken from reference TRBV29-1 and TRBJ1-2): SAVISQKPSRDICQRGTSLTIQCQVDSQVTMMFWYRQQPGQSLTLIATANQGSEATYESGFVIDKFPISRPNLTFSTLTVSNMSPEDSSIYLCSVQAYGYTFGSGTRLTVV.

The chain has TRBV5-1 and TRBJ2-1; TRBD2 aligns across 14 bases. V gave up 0 bases and J gave up 4 bases; unmatched junction bases: 0. This CDR3 region has 16 residues. Germline CDR1 SGHRS, CDR2 YFSETQ. The CDR3 DNA is TGCGCCAGCAGCTTGGGACTAGCGGGGGGGTACAATGAGCAGTTCTTC. It encodes CASSLGLAGGYNEQFF.

The V and J genes are TRBV6-1 and TRBJ1-4; TRBD1 is a possible D gene (5 bases). V shed 5 bases and J shed 14 bases, with 21 bases lying between them. CDR1 is MNHNS and CDR2 is SASEGT in the germline V gene. CDR3 length: 14 residues. The CDR3 loop reads CASSTLLGGVQLFF. The CDR3 DNA sequence: TGTGCCAGCAGTACACTCCTCGGAGGGGTTCAGCTGTTTTTT.

The genes are TRBV13 and TRBJ2-1; no definite D call. Deletions cut 5 bases from V and 0 bases from J, with 2 bases between. The CDR3 contains 12 residues. Germline CDR1 PRHDT, CDR2 FYEKMQ (reference sequence). Written as DNA, the CDR3 is TGTGCCAGCAGCCGCTCCTACAATGAGCAGTTCTTC. Translating it yields CASSRSYNEQFF.

The J gene is TRBJ2-1, the V gene TRBV9; D is possibly TRBD2 (6 bases). The CDR3 is made up of 16 amino acids. V lost 4 bases to trimming and J lost 6 bases, with 20 bases between them. Germline-derived CDR1 and CDR2 are SGDLS and YYNGEE. The CDR3 DNA reads as TGTGCCAGCAGCAATCCCCCTGGGGTGGAGGGCAATGAGCAGTTCTTC. This gives the protein CASSNPPGVEGNEQFF.

This rearrangement joins TRBV11-3 to TRBJ2-5; D might be TRBD1 (6 bases). The CDR3 is made up of 15 amino acids. CDR1 and CDR2 (germline): SGHNT, YENEEA. V lost 5 bases and J lost 2, with 15 bases in between. This chain's CDR3 is CASSPGVTEQETQYF. In DNA, the CDR3 is TGTGCCAGCAGCCCAGGGGTGACCGAGCAAGAGACCCAGTACTTC.

This chain connects TRBV9 to TRBJ1-1; weak D call: TRBD1 (5 bases). Germline CDR1 is SGDLS and CDR2 is YYNGEE. Trimming removed 3 bases at V and 5 bases at J, with 11 bases between. This CDR3 has 13 amino acids. The CDR3 protein is CASSARVGTEAFF. CDR3 in DNA: TGTGCCAGCAGCGCCAGGGTTGGGACTGAAGCTTTCTTT.

This clone has just a few counts. This chain connects TRBV7-9 to TRBJ1-4; tentative D call: TRBD1 (5 bases). Trimming shortened V by 3 bases and J by 8 bases, and 16 bases separated the two germline ends. CDR3 size: 15 residues. CDR1 SEHNR and CDR2 FQNEAQ come from the germline V gene (reference sequence). The CDR3 loop reads CASSFQTGTGEKLFF. For the CDR3, the DNA is TGTGCCAGCAGCTTTCAAACTGGCACAGGCGAAAAACTGTTTTTT.

This clone has only one observation. The chain recombines TRBV9 with TRBJ2-2; the match to TRBD2 covers 8 bases. The junction had 7 bases not matched to a gene; V was cut back by 2 bases and J by 4 bases. CDR3 length equals 16 residues. Germline assignment: CDR1 SGDLS and CDR2 YYNGEE. The CDR3 sequence is CASSVFSGVGTGELFF. DNA of the CDR3: TGTGCCAGCAGCGTCTTTAGCGGGGTCGGCACCGGGGAGCTGTTTTTT.

The V and J genes are TRBV7-6 and TRBJ1-1; D perhaps matches TRBD1 (5 bases). The germline CDR1 and CDR2 sequences are SGHVS and FNYEAQ. V was pared by 5 bases and J by 1 base, with 14 bases between. This CDR3 is built from 15 residues. CDR3: CASSLTGLPNTEAFF. CDR3 DNA sequence: TGTGCCAGCAGCCTAACGGGACTCCCGAACACTGAAGCTTTCTTT.

The chain carries TRBV7-9 and TRBJ1-6; D unclear. CDR3 length: 16 residues. Germline V gene sequence: CDR1 SEHNR, CDR2 FQNEAQ (reference sequence). V lost 5 bases to trimming and J lost 7 bases, with 18 bases between them. The CDR3 DNA reads as TGTGCCAGCAGCCGGATAGGGAGTTTGGTAAATTCACCCCTCCACTTT. This gives the protein CASSRIGSLVNSPLHF.

This clone has just a few counts. The chain carries TRBV18 and TRBJ2-2; perhaps TRBD1 as D (6 bases). Deletions cut 1 base from V and 6 bases from J, with 6 bases between. CDR1 and CDR2 (germline): KGHSH, LQKENI. The CDR3 covers 13 residues. The CDR3 loop is CASSPQGAGELFF. DNA of the CDR3: TGTGCCAGCTCACCACAGGGGGCCGGGGAGCTGTTTTTT.

The rearrangement uses TRBV4-2 and TRBJ1-1; no firm D call. CDR1 and CDR2 from the germline V gene are LGHNA and YNFKEQ. This CDR3 has 13 residues. The V end lost 0 bases, the J end lost 5 bases, and 7 bases lay between the germline ends. The CDR3 DNA sequence: TGTGCCAGCAGCCAAGAGTACGGGACTGAAGCTTTCTTT. Its protein is CASSQEYGTEAFF.

CDR3 DNA: TGTGCCAGCAGCTTGGAGGGGGCGCGGGTCAATCAGCCCCAGCATTTT. This codes for CASSLEGARVNQPQHF. The rearrangement joins TRBV5-5 to TRBJ1-5; TRBD1 aligns across 7 bases. Germline CDR1 reads SGHKS; CDR2 reads YYEKEE (reference sequence). Trimming cost V 0 bases and J 3 bases; bases outside gene matches: 6. CDR3 size: 16 residues.

A note on this clone: One end of the junction varies from germline; a read error may be responsible. The rearrangement joins TRBV14 to TRBJ1-6, with 8 positions matching TRBD1. This CDR3 region has 14 residues. Germline V gene lookup returns CDR1 SGHDN and CDR2 FVKESK. The CDR3 sequence is CASSDRGYSSPLHF. The CDR3 DNA reads as TGTGCCAGCAGCGACAGGGGTTATAGTTCACCCCTCCACTTT.

The chain recombines TRBV5-4 with TRBJ2-3; D may be TRBD1 (6 bases). The CDR3 consists of 14 residues. Germline CDR1 SGHNT, CDR2 YYREEE (reference sequence). Trimming removed 1 base from V and 4 bases from J, with 10 bases in between. CDR3 sequence: CASSLPYRADTQYF. CDR3 sequence (DNA): TGTGCCAGCAGCTTGCCCTACAGGGCAGATACGCAGTATTTT. Full variable domain (outside the CDR3, taken from reference TRBV5-4 and TRBJ2-3): ETGVTQSPTHLIKTRGQQVTLRCSSQSGHNTVSWYQQALGQGPQFIFQYYREEENGRGNFPPRFSGLQFPNYSSELNVNALELDDSALYLCASSLPYRADTQYFGPGTRLTVL.

The CDR3 is CASSQDRGGGSTGELFF. In DNA, the CDR3 is TGCGCCAGCAGCCAAGATCGGGGTGGGGGGTCCACCGGGGAGCTGTTTTTT. The rearrangement links TRBV4-3 to TRBJ2-2; possible D gene TRBD2, 6 bases. This CDR3 has 17 residues. Germline CDR1 is LGHNA and CDR2 is YSLEER. The ends were cut back, 0 bases at V and 4 bases at J, with 15 bases in the middle.